The entry below gives a single T cell receptor beta chain sequence along with its context. Its cognate antigen is unknown. Between the trimmed V and J ends, which lost 4 bases and 0 bases, there was a span of 3 bases. Germline assignment: CDR1 MNHEY and CDR2 SVGAGI. The CDR3 is 13 residues long. This specimen comes from a study of graft-versus-host responses after intestinal transplantation. Across the study: All recipients were given anti-thymocyte globulin induction, and tacrolimus and steroids were then administered for 3 to 4 years. Study-wide points: GvH clones detected in recipient marrow included some appearing first in ileum or blood.

Sequencing was performed with immunoSEQ multiplex PCR; in TCRdb, only in-frame clones are kept and a portion is missing. The repertoire consists of about 50,000 clones, with around 90% occurring once and the leading ten covering 2% to 2.5%. The starting material was unstimulated CD4+ T cells sorted from spleen or lymph node cells, obtained before transplant. This receptor was obtained from a human donor who was the organ donor for an intestinal transplant. The chain recombines TRBV6-5 with TRBJ1-4, with D uncertain. CDR3 in DNA: TGTGCCAGCAGTTCAGCAACTAATGAAAAACTGTTTTTT. It yields the protein CASSSATNEKLFF.